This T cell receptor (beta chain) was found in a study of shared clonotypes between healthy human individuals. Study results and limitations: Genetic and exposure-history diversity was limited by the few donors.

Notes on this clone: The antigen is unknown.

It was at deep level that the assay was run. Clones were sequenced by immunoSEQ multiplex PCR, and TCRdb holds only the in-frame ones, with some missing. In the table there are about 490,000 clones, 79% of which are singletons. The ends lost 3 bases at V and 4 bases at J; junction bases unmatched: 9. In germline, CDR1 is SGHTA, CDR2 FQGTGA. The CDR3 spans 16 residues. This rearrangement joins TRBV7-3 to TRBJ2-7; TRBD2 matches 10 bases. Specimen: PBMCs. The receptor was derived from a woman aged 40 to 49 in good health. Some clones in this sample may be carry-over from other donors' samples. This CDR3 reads CASSFGRLAGVYEQYF. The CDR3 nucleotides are TGTGCCAGCAGCTTCGGCAGGCTAGCGGGAGTGTACGAGCAGTACTTC.